The source of this T cell receptor (beta chain) is a study of T cells in women clearing cervical HPV infection. The wider study: Cases were women with histologically confirmed HPV16-related CIN3 or worse, including 2 invasive cancers. Blood came at first lesion visit for cases, post-clearance for controls.

A word on this clone: Its antigen is unidentified. The read comes to an end 3 residues before the CDR3 does, leaving the germline J gene to fill in the end.

This table comes from immunoSEQ multiplex PCR, and its TCRdb copy is limited to in-frame clones, with some not included. The repertoire table contains about 22,000 clones. Dot-blot hybridization genotyped cervical HPV amplified with MY09/MY11 PCR. Study-wide points: CIN3+ cases had significantly higher TCR richness than controls; evenness did not differ.

CDR1 SGHRS and CDR2 YFSETQ come from the germline V gene. V was clipped by 6 bases and J by 2 bases, with 10 bases between them. The CDR3 runs 13 residues. This TCR derives from a woman between 18 and 70 years old with a cervical HPV16 infection that either progressed to CIN3+ or cleared (not recorded which). The chain uses TRBV5-1 and TRBJ2-3, with TRBD1 as a possible D gene (5 bases). Material for sequencing was blood buffy coat. Here the CDR3 reads CASTAGNTDTQYF. CDR3 DNA, as far as it was read: TGCGCCAGCACGGCAGGGAACACAGATACG.